A single sample is the source of the 27 T cell receptor beta chains below, sequenced in a study of post-analysis software for immune sequencing data. Findings and limits, study-wide: A handful of TRBV segments, including TRBV5-6, TRBV5-1 and TRBV20-1, were more frequent in patients than controls.

The TCR beta cDNA libraries carried unique molecular identifiers. TCRdb passed the PCR reads through MiXCR, listing each CDR3 protein once. Found here are some 450,000 distinct CDR3 sequences, roughly 45% of them singletons; the top ten hold around 10%. The antigens of these receptors remain unknown. Sequencing was performed on blood. These receptors all stem from a girl between 10 and 17 years old with multiple sclerosis.

This clonotype came up a few times. V gene TRBV20-1 combines with J gene TRBJ2-7; perhaps D is TRBD1 or TRBD2 (5 bases each). The CDR3 extends over 15 amino acids. CDR1 is DFQATT and CDR2 is SNEGSKA in the germline V gene (reference sequence). Trimming stripped 2 bases from V and 0 bases from J, with 14 bases between. The CDR3 coding sequence is TGCAGTGCTAGACCCCCGGGACGGATCTCCTACGAGCAGTACTTC. It is translated as CSARPPGRISYEQYF.

The chain joins TRBV5-1 to TRBJ2-1; 7 bases agree with TRBD2. V lost 4 bases, J lost 5 bases, and 12 bases stayed unmatched. There are 16 residues in the CDR3. Germline loops: CDR1 SGHRS, CDR2 YFSETQ. CDR3 sequence: CASSGSLVGGDNEQFF. The CDR3 nucleotides read TGCGCCAGCAGCGGCTCTCTAGTGGGAGGGGACAATGAGCAGTTCTTC.

This clonotype was detected a few times. The chain joins TRBV20-1 to TRBJ2-5, with D possibly called TRBD1 or TRBD2 (6 bases each). Germline V lookup: CDR1 DFQATT, CDR2 SNEGSKA (reference sequence). The CDR3 runs to 13 residues. Between the trimmed V and J ends, which lost 1 base and 10 bases, there was a span of 16 bases. The CDR3 coding sequence is TGCAGTGCTAGAGTTGATGGAGGGGGTAACCAGTACTTC. It translates to CSARVDGGGNQYF.

This clonotype came up once. The rearrangement links TRBV3-1 to TRBJ1-5, with D hard to call. Trimming left V 3 bases short and J 1 base short, with 7 bases between. CDR3 length equals 14 residues. CDR1 LGHDT and CDR2 YNNKEL come from the germline V gene (reference sequence). The CDR3 region is CASSQQWSNQPQHF. The CDR3, as DNA: TGTGCCAGCAGCCAGCAATGGAGCAATCAGCCCCAGCATTTT.

V is TRBV4-1 and J is TRBJ2-1; 9 bases match TRBD1. Per the germline V gene, CDR1 is MGHRA and CDR2 is YSYEKL. The length of the CDR3 is 17 residues. V gave up 1 base and J gave up 1 base; unmatched junction bases: 5. The CDR3 DNA reads TGCGCCAGCAGCCAAGGGCCGGGACAGGGTTCCTACAATGAGCAGTTCTTC. Translating gives CASSQGPGQGSYNEQFF.

This clonotype was seen a few times. CDR3 in amino acids: CATSDLPGLAGSSYNEQFF. Written as DNA, the CDR3 is TGTGCCACCAGTGATTTGCCCGGGCTAGCGGGGTCCTCCTACAATGAGCAGTTCTTC. V gene TRBV24-1 combines with J gene TRBJ2-1; 9 positions agree with TRBD2. The CDR3 loop spans 19 amino acids. Trimming removed 0 bases from V and 0 bases from J; junction bases left unmatched: 8. CDR1 is KGHDR and CDR2 is SFDVKD in the germline V gene.

The V gene is TRBV7-3, the J gene TRBJ2-3; 8 bases agree with TRBD1. The J segment lost 4 bases and the V segment lost 2 bases, leaving 2 bases of the junction unmatched. The CDR3 is 14 residues long. Germline V gene lookup returns CDR1 SGHTA and CDR2 FQGTGA. The CDR3 is CASSLSGGADTQYF. The CDR3 DNA follows: TGTGCCAGCAGCTTATCAGGGGGCGCAGATACGCAGTATTTT.

V usage is TRBV27 and J usage is TRBJ1-4; 7 nucleotides align to TRBD1. Germline CDR1 and CDR2: MNHEY and SMNVEV (reference sequence). The CDR3 loop spans 14 amino acids. V gave up 4 bases and J gave up 8 bases; unmatched junction bases: 7. The chain's CDR3 is CASSSTGVVEKLFF. Written as DNA, the CDR3 is TGTGCCAGCAGTTCTACAGGGGTTGTGGAAAAACTGTTTTTT.

The chain recombines TRBV15 with TRBJ2-1; possibly TRBD2 for D (6 bases). The germline V gene has CDR1 LNHNV and CDR2 YYDKDF (reference sequence). V dropped 1 base and J dropped 8 bases, with 15 bases sitting between them. CDR3 length: 15 amino acids. The CDR3 reads CATSRARERADEQFF. CDR3 bases: TGTGCCACCAGCAGAGCCCGGGAGAGGGCGGATGAGCAGTTCTTC.

V is TRBV6-4 and J is TRBJ2-5, with D perhaps TRBD1 or TRBD2 (5 bases each). The CDR3 loop spans 13 amino acids. The germline V gene encodes CDR1 MRHNA and CDR2 SNTAGT. V was shortened by 5 bases and J by 5 bases, with 12 bases between the two germline ends. Written as DNA, the CDR3 is TGTGCCAGCAGTTCGGGACCCGCGGAGACCCAGTACTTC. Translating it yields CASSSGPAETQYF.

The V and J genes are TRBV27 and TRBJ2-7; 9 bases are a match to TRBD1. The V segment lost 5 bases and the J segment 4 bases; nucleotides outside the gene matches: 3. The CDR3 extends over 13 amino acids. Germline loops: CDR1 MNHEY, CDR2 SMNVEV (reference sequence). CDR3 bases: TGTGCCAGCAGTGACAGGGGGTTATACGAGCAGTACTTC. This translates into CASSDRGLYEQYF.

The genes are TRBV29-1 and TRBJ2-1; 13 bases are a match to TRBD2. The length of the CDR3 is 13 residues. Germline CDR1 SQVTM, CDR2 ANQGSEA. Trimming took 5 bases from V and 7 from J; bases not matched to a gene: 2. CDR3 in DNA: TGCAGCGTTACGGGACTAGCGGGGAATGAGCAGTTCTTC. Translated: CSVTGLAGNEQFF.

V and J are TRBV9 and TRBJ2-7; 7 bases agree with TRBD2. V dropped 0 bases and J dropped 5; count of bases not matched to a gene: 5. Germline-derived CDR1 and CDR2 are SGDLS and YYNGEE. This CDR3 is 14 amino acids long. The chain's CDR3 is CASSVGGSWNEQYF. CDR3 DNA: TGTGCCAGCAGCGTAGGCGGGAGTTGGAACGAGCAGTACTTC.

The chain carries TRBV29-1 and TRBJ2-3; D is ambiguous. Germline V gene sequence: CDR1 SQVTM, CDR2 ANQGSEA. The CDR3 sequence is 16 residues long. The V end lost 2 bases, the J end lost 4 bases, and 19 bases lay between the germline ends. The CDR3 loop reads CSVERVEQKRSDTQYF. CDR3 bases: TGCAGCGTTGAAAGGGTAGAGCAAAAAAGGTCAGATACGCAGTATTTT.

This chain links TRBV25-1 with TRBJ2-3; 9 nucleotides align to TRBD1. The germline CDR1 and CDR2 sequences are MGHDK and SYGVNS. CDR3 length: 15 residues. Unmatched junction bases numbered 3, after V lost 2 bases and J lost 3 bases. The CDR3 sequence is CASSEGDRATDTQYF. CDR3 nucleotide sequence: TGTGCCAGCAGTGAAGGGGACAGGGCTACAGATACGCAGTATTTT.

The CDR3 protein is CASAMKTSGNTNEQFF. Written as DNA, the CDR3 is TGTGCCAGCGCTATGAAAACTAGCGGGAATACAAATGAGCAGTTCTTC. The chain recombines TRBV27 with TRBJ2-1; 10 bases align to TRBD2. Germline CDR1 MNHEY, CDR2 SMNVEV (reference sequence). V lost 8 bases to trimming and J lost 7 bases; unmatched junction nucleotides: 14. The CDR3 length is 16 residues.

V gene TRBV18 combines with J gene TRBJ1-2, with a tentative D call TRBD1 (6 bases). The germline CDR1 and CDR2 sequences are KGHSH and LQKENI. With 4 bases removed from V and 4 bases from J, the gap between germline ends came to 16 bases. The CDR3 is 15 residues long. The CDR3 DNA follows: TGTGCCAGCTCACAGACAGGAGAATCCTCCTATGGCTACACCTTC. Translating it yields CASSQTGESSYGYTF.

This sequence joins TRBV4-3 and TRBJ2-3; a possible D gene is TRBD2 (5 bases). Germline V gene data show CDR1 as LGHNA and CDR2 as YSLEER. The length of the CDR3 is 15 residues. V was pared by 1 base and J by 6 bases, with 14 bases between. Here the CDR3 DNA reads TGCGCCAGCAGCCAAGGAGTTCGCAGAGGGGATACGCAGTATTTT. Encoded protein: CASSQGVRRGDTQYF.

This chain joins TRBV5-1 and TRBJ1-5, with D possibly being TRBD1 (5 bases). The CDR3 covers 16 residues. Deletions cut 0 bases from V and 4 bases from J, with 14 bases between. Per the germline V gene, CDR1 is SGHRS and CDR2 is YFSETQ. The CDR3 DNA is TGCGCCAGCAGCTTGGAGGCAGGGCCAGGGAATCAGCCCCAGCATTTT. It specifies CASSLEAGPGNQPQHF.

The genes are TRBV20-1 and TRBJ2-1, with TRBD2 matching over 13 bases. The ends lost 0 bases at V and 7 bases at J; junction bases unmatched: 9. CDR3 size: 17 residues. Per the germline V gene, CDR1 is DFQATT and CDR2 is SNEGSKA (reference sequence). The DNA of the CDR3 is TGCAGTGCTAGAGATCCGATGACTAGCGGGAGGATTAATGAGCAGTTCTTC. Translation: CSARDPMTSGRINEQFF.

CDR3 DNA: TGCAGTGCTAGGGTTTACCAAGAGACCCAGTACTTC. Its translation: CSARVYQETQYF. The chain uses TRBV20-1 and TRBJ2-5; D is uncertain. The CDR3 sequence is 12 residues long. Trimming left V 3 bases short and J 0 bases short, with 5 bases between. Germline CDR1 reads DFQATT; CDR2 reads SNEGSKA (reference sequence).

The rearrangement uses TRBV7-9 and TRBJ1-1; the D is unclear. Germline V gene data show CDR1 as SEHNR and CDR2 as FQNEAQ (reference sequence). V lost 1 base, J lost 0 bases, and 3 bases lay in between. The CDR3 loop spans 13 amino acids. The chain's CDR3 is CASSLVMNTEAFF. The CDR3 coding sequence is TGTGCCAGCAGCTTAGTCATGAACACTGAAGCTTTCTTT.

This clonotype was found a few times. The genes are TRBV9 and TRBJ2-3, with D possibly being TRBD2 (5 bases). V lost 0 bases, J lost 2 bases, and 16 bases lay in between. The germline CDR1 and CDR2 sequences are SGDLS and YYNGEE. CDR3 length equals 17 residues. The CDR3 protein is CASSVGLGGGTTDTQYF. CDR3 sequence (DNA): TGTGCCAGCAGCGTAGGGCTGGGCGGAGGCACCACAGATACGCAGTATTTT. Full variable domain (rest looked up from reference TRBV9 and TRBJ2-3): DSGVTQTPKHLITATGQRVTLRCSPRSGDLSVYWYQQSLDQGLQFLIQYYNGEERAKGNILERFSAQQFPDLHSELNLSSLELGDSALYFCASSVGLGGGTTDTQYFGPGTRLTVL.

On this clonotype: The conserved phenylalanine or tryptophan is not found at the CDR3 terminus, so this likely reflects a read error. This sequence joins TRBV7-9 and TRBJ2-1, with 12 bases fitting TRBD2. Losses at the gene ends were 5 bases for V and 9 bases for J; bases not matched to a gene: 14. This CDR3 region has 17 residues. Germline lookup yields CDR1 SEHNR and CDR2 FQNEAQ (reference sequence). The DNA of the CDR3 is TGTGCCAGCAGCCCCCTGAGGACTAGCGGGGTCAGTTGTGAGCAGTTCTTA. This translates into CASSPLRTSGVSCEQFL.

This chain uses TRBV12-3 or TRBV12-4 with TRBJ2-1, with 15 bases fitting TRBD2. This CDR3 is 15 amino acids long. The J segment lost 10 bases and the V segment lost 6 bases, leaving 7 bases of the junction unmatched. CDR3 DNA: TGTGCCAGCAGCCAGGGACTAGCGGGAGGATGGGAGCAGTTCTTC. Amino acids: CASSQGLAGGWEQFF.

The chain couples TRBV4-1 to TRBJ2-7; D possibly corresponds to TRBD1 (5 bases). From germline, CDR1 is MGHRA and CDR2 YSYEKL. Between the trimmed V and J ends, which lost 0 bases and 2 bases, there was a span of 14 bases. The CDR3 totals 16 residues. This CDR3 is CASSQETGGMTYEQYF. CDR3 DNA sequence: TGCGCCAGCAGCCAAGAAACAGGTGGGATGACCTACGAGCAGTACTTC.

V and J are TRBV27 and TRBJ2-7; D remains unclear. The V and J ends lost 8 bases and 0 bases respectively, with 5 bases between them. CDR1 and CDR2 from the germline V gene are MNHEY and SMNVEV (reference sequence). This CDR3 is 11 amino acids long. Here the CDR3 DNA reads TGTGCCAGCGGGTACTCCTACGAGCAGTACTTC. Its translation: CASGYSYEQYF.